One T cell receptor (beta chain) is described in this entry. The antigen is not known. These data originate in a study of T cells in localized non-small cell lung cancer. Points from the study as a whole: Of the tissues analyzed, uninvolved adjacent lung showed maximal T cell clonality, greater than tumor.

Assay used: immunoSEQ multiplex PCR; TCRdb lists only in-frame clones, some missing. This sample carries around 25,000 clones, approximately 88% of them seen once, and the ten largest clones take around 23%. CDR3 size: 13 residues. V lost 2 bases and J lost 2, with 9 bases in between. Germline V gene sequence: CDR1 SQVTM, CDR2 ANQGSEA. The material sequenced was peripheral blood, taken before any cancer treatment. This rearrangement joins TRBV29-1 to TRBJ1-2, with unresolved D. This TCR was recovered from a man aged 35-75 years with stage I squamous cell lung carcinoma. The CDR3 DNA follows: TGCAGCGTTGAACCCCCCGAAAACTATGGCTACACCTTC. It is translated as CSVEPPENYGYTF.